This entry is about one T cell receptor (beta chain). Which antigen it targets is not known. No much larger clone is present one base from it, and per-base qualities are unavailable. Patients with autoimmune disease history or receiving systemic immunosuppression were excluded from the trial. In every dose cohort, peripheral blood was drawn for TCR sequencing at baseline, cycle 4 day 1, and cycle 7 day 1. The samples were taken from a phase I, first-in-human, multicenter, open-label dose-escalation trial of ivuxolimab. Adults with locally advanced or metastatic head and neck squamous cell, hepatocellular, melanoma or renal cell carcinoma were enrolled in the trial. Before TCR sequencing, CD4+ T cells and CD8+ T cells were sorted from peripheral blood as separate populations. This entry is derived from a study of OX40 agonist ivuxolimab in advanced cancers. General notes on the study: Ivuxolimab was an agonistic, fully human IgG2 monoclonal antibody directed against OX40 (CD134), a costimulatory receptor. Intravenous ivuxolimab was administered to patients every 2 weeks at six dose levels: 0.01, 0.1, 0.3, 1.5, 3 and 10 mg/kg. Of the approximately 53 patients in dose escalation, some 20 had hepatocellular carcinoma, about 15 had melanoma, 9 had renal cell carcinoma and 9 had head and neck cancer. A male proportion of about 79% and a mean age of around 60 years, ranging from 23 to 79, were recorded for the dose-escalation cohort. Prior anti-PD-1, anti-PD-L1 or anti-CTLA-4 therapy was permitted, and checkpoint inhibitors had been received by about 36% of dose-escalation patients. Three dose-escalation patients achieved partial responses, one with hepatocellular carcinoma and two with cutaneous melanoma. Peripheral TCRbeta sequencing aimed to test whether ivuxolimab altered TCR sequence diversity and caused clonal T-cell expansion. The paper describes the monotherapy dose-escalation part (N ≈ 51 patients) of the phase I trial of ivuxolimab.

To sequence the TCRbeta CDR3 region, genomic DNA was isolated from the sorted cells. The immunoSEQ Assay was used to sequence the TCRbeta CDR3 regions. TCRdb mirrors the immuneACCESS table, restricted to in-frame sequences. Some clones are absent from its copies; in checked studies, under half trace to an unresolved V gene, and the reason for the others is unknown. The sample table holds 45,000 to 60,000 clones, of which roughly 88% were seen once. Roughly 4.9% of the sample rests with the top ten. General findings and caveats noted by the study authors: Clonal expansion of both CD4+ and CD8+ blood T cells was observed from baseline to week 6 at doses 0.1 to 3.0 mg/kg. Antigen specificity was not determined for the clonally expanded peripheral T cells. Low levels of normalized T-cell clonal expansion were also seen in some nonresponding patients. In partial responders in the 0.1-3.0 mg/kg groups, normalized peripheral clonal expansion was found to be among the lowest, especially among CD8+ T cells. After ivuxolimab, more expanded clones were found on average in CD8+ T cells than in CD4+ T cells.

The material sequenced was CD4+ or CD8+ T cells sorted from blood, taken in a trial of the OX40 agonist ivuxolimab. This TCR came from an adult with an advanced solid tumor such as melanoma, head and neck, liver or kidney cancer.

The CDR3 region reads CASSQDKGQTLPRVEFF. At the DNA level, the sequence is TGCGCCAGCAGCCAAGATAAGGGACAAACTCTCCCCCGGGTCGAGTTCTTC. The chain joins TRBV4-1 to TRBJ2-1; the D gene is possibly TRBD1, with 6 bases matching. V loses 0 bases, J loses 14 bases, and the germline ends lie 26 bases apart. From the cysteine up to the phenylalanine, the CDR3 has a length of 17 residues. The DNA shown is the 51-base CDR3, in frame from base 1. The germline V gene provides CDR1 MGHRA and CDR2 YSYEKL.